This TCR beta chain stems from a study of control samples from healthy donors and cancer patients (dated by TCRdb to 2020 to 2021). Turning to this clone: Its antigen has not been determined. Base qualities are not recorded, but no much larger clone differs from it by a single base.

The receptor library was made with the immunoSEQ multiplex PCR assay. TCRdb mirrors the immuneACCESS table, restricted to in-frame sequences. Some clones are absent from its copies; in checked studies, under half trace to an unresolved V gene, and the reason for the others is unknown. Recorded for this sample are 100,000 to 150,000 clones; 90% of them occurred a single time. More than 2% of the sample lies in the top ten. V is cut back by 1 base and J by 0 bases, with 6 bases in the junction unmatched. The CDR3 spans 17 residues, from the cysteine through the phenylalanine. Only the CDR3 part of the read is kept: 51 bases, read in frame from the first base. Reading the germline V gene gives CDR1 SGHRS and CDR2 YFSETQ.

The sequenced sample was blood. Recombination linked TRBV5-1 to TRBJ2-3; TRBD1 aligns with 9 central bases. The sequence came from a man between 18 and 35 years old in good health. The CDR3 protein is CASSLTGQGSSTDTQYF. The nucleotide sequence is TGCGCCAGCAGCTTGACGGGACAGGGCTCTAGCACAGATACGCAGTATTTT.